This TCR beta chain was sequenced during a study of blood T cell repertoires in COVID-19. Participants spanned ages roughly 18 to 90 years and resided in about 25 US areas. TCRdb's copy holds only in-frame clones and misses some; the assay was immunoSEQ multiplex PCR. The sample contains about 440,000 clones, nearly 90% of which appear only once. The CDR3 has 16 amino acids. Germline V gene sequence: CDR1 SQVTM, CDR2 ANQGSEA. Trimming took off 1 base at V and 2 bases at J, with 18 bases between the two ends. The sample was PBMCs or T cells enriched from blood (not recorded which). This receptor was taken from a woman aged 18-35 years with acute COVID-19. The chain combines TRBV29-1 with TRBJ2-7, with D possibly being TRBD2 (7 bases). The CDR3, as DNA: TGCAGCGTTGAAGGGGGGGGCCCTAGCGTTCCCTACGAGCAGTACTTC. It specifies CSVEGGGPSVPYEQYF.